This T cell receptor beta chain was profiled in a study of Ad26.COV2.S vaccination and SARS-CoV-2 variants. Study details: Among those in the COV1001 Ad26.COV2.S trial arm was the donor. Whole-study results and caveats: Analytic work on TCR breadth and depth might have understated the full extent of total T cell responses. Reported findings describe substantial breadth in spike-specific CD8+ and CD4+ T cell responses following vaccination. Recipients of vaccine and of placebo showed similar breadth of their non-spike TCR repertoires.

With respect to this clone: Antigen: not known.

The treatment is: 15 to 20 received Ad26.COV2.S at low or high dose, single or two shots; several received placebo; per-sample allocation not given. After the first vaccine or placebo injection, samples were drawn on day 63. This table comes from immunoSEQ multiplex PCR, and its TCRdb copy is limited to in-frame clones, with some not included. The sample shows 250,000 or so clones, around nine tenths of them seen only once. V gave up 1 base and J gave up 2 bases, with 12 bases separating them. The CDR3 has 17 amino acids. The germline gives CDR1 SGHTA, CDR2 FQGTGA. This chain links TRBV7-3 with TRBJ2-6; possibly TRBD1 or TRBD2 for D (5 bases each). The sample was peripheral blood, taken in a trial of Ad26.COV2.S vaccine versus placebo. This sequence was found in a person between 18 and 60 years old who received the Ad26.COV2.S COVID-19 vaccine or a placebo. CDR3 coding DNA: TGTGCCAGCAGCTTAAGAGGGGCGCAGCCTGGGGCCAACGTCCTGACTTTC. Translated: CASSLRGAQPGANVLTF.